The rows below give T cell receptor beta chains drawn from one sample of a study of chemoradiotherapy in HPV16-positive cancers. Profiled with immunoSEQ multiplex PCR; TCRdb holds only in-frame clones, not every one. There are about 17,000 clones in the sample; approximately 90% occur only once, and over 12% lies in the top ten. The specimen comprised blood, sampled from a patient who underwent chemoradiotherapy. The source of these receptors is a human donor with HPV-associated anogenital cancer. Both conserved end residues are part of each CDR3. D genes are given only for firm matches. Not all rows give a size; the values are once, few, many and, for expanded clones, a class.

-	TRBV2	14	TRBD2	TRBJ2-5	TGTGCCAGCAGTGGAAACGCGGGAGGGGAGACCCAGTACTTC	CASSGNAGGETQYF
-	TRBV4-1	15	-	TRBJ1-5	TGCGCCAGCAGCCAAGAAGGGGGAGTCCCTGGGCCCCAGCATTTT	CASSQEGGVPGPQHF
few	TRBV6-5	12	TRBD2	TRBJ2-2	TGTGCCAGCAGAGCGGGGGTTGGGGAGCTGTTTTTT	CASRAGVGELFF
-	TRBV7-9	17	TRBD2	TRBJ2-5	TGTGCCAGCAGCGGACTAGCGGGGGGCCCAACTGGGGAGACCCAGTACTTC	CASSGLAGGPTGETQYF
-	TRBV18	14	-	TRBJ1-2	TGTGCCAGCTCACCTCTCAAGCGGGACTATGGCTACACCTTC	CASSPLKRDYGYTF
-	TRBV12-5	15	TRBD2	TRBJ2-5	TGTGCTAGTGGCACGACTAGCGGGGGCGGTGAGACCCAGTACTTC	CASGTTSGGGETQYF
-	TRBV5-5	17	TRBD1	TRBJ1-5	TGTGCCAGCAGCTTAGACCCGGGACAGGCAGGGAATCAGCCCCAGCATTTT	CASSLDPGQAGNQPQHF
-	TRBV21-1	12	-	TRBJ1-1	TGTGCCGACAAACGGGTGAGGACTGAAGCTTTCTTT	CADKRVRTEAFF
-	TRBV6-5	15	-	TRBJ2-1	TGTGCCAGCAGTTACTCAAGTCCCCCCTACAATGAGCAGTTCTTC	CASSYSSPPYNEQFF
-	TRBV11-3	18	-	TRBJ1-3	TGTGCCAGCACCTCTAGATCGGGCTCAACCTATAGGGGAAACACCATATATTTT	CASTSRSGSTYRGNTIYF
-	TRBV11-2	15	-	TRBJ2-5	TGTGCCAGCAGCTTAGACGGCGCGGATTGGGAGACCCAGTACTTC	CASSLDGADWETQYF
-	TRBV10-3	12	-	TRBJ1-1	TGTGCCATCAGTGAGGGGGACACTGAAGCTTTCTTT	CAISEGDTEAFF
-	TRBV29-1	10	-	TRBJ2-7	TGCAGCGCTGGGGACAACGAGCAGTACTTC	CSAGDNEQYF
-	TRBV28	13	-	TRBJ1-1	TGTGCCAGCAGTTCGGGGGGGAACACTGAAGCTTTCTTT	CASSSGGNTEAFF
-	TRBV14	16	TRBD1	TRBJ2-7	TGTGCCAGCAGCCAAGAGTTCCGGGACAGGGGGTACGAGCAGTACTTC	CASSQEFRDRGYEQYF
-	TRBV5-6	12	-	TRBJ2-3	TGTGCCAGCAGCTCCACAGGGTTATCGCAGTATTTT	CASSSTGLSQYF
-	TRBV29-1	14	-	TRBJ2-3	TGCAGCGTTGAGGATGGTATCCTGGGGGATACGCAGTATTTT	CSVEDGILGDTQYF
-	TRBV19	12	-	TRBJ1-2	TGTGCCAGTGATGGACCCGAGAGCGGCTACACCTTC	CASDGPESGYTF
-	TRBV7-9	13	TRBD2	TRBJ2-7	TGTGCCAGCAGATATAGCGGGGGGGACGAGCAGTACTTC	CASRYSGGDEQYF
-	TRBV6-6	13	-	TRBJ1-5	TGTGCCAGCATTAGGGACAGCAATCAGCCCCAGCATTTT	CASIRDSNQPQHF
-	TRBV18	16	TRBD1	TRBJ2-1	TGTGCCAGCTCATCAGTTGACAGGGGGCCCTACAATGAGCAGTTCTTC	CASSSVDRGPYNEQFF
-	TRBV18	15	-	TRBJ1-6	TGTGCCAGCTCCCCCGGTGGGACTTTAAATTCACCCCTCCACTTT	CASSPGGTLNSPLHF
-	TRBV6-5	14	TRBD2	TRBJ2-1	TGTGCCAGCAGAGAGCGGGGGATTCACAATGAGCAGTTCTTC	CASRERGIHNEQFF
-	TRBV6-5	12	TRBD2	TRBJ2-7	TGTGCCAGCCGGGGGGGGTCCTACGAGCAGTACTTC	CASRGGSYEQYF
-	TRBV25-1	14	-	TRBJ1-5	TGTGCCAGCAGTGAATGGGGGGGCAATCAGCCCCAGCATTTT	CASSEWGGNQPQHF
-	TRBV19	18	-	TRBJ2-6	TGTGCCAGTAGTAGGACTGGACAAGGCTTCTCTGGGGCCAACGTCCTGACTTTC	CASSRTGQGFSGANVLTF
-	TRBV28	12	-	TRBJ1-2	TGTGCCAGCAGTTGGAGGGGTTATGGCTACACCTTC	CASSWRGYGYTF
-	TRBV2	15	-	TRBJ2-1	TGTGCCAGCTCCCCCAGGCGCGATTTTTGGAATGAGCAGTTCTTC	CASSPRRDFWNEQFF
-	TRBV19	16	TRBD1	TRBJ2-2	TGTGCCAGTAGTTGGTCCGGACAGGCCCTCACCGGGGAGCTGTTTTTT	CASSWSGQALTGELFF
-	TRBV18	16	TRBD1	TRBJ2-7	TGTGCCCCTTCAGTTAAAATCACAGGGGCTATCTACGAGCAGTACTTC	CAPSVKITGAIYEQYF
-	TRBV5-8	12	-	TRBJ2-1	TGTGCCAGCAGCTTTGCACCCCATGAGCAGTTCTTC	CASSFAPHEQFF
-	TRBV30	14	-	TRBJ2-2	TGTGCCTGGAGGATCAGGTCGGGGACCGGGGAGCTGTTTTTT	CAWRIRSGTGELFF
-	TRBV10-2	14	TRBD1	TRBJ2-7	TGCGCCAGCGCTCCGGGACAGGGCGCCTACGAGCAGTACTTC	CASAPGQGAYEQYF
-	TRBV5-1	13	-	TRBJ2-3	TGCGCCAGCAGCTACAGGGACGTGGATACGCAGTATTTT	CASSYRDVDTQYF
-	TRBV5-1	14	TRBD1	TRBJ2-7	TGCGCCAGCAGCACCGGACAGGGGGCCAACGAGCAGTACTTC	CASSTGQGANEQYF
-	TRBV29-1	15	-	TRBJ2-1	TGCAGCGTTGGGGCCGGGTGGGGTATGAACAATGAGCAGTTCTTC	CSVGAGWGMNNEQFF
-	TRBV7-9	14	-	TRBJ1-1	TGTGCCAGCAGTAAATGGGGCGGGAACACTGAAGCTTTCTTT	CASSKWGGNTEAFF
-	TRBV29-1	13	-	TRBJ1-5	TGCAGCGTTGTGGACGGGGAGAATCAGTCCCAGCATTTT	CSVVDGENQSQHF
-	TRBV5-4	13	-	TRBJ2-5	TGTGCCAGCGGAACAACTGTCCAAGAGACCCAGTACTTC	CASGTTVQETQYF
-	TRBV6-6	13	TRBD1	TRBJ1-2	TGTGCCAGCAGCTTCCAGGGGGCTGATGGCTACACCTTC	CASSFQGADGYTF
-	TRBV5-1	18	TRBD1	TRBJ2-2	TGCGCCAGCAGCTTGGACCCCCAGGGGGTCCGTAACACCGGGGAGCTGTTTTTT	CASSLDPQGVRNTGELFF
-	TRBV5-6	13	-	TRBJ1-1	TGTGCCAGCAGCATAGGGGGTCAGGCTGAAGCTTTCTTT	CASSIGGQAEAFF
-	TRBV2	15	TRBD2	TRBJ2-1	TGTGCCAGCAGTAAAAGCCGGGGGGCCTACAATGAGCAGTTCTTC	CASSKSRGAYNEQFF
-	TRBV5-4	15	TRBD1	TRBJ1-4	TGTGCCAGCAGCGCGAGACAGGGTAGGAATGAAAAACTGTTTTTT	CASSARQGRNEKLFF
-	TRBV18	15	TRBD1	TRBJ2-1	TGTGCCAGCTCACCAGGGGGACAGGGGGCCATGAAGCAGTTCTTC	CASSPGGQGAMKQFF
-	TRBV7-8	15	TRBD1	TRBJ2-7	TGTGCCAGCAGCCCACGGACAGGGATGATGCACGAGCAGTACTTC	CASSPRTGMMHEQYF